A single sample gave rise to the 24 T cell receptor beta chains below, sequenced in a study of T cell repertoires in cytomegalovirus infection. Their target antigens are unknown. In TCRdb, the reads were re-called with MiXCR into one record per CDR3 protein. This table has around 340,000 distinct CDR3 sequences, roughly 28% appearing once. Sample: cultured PBMCs, taken from culture after CMV antigen stimulation. These receptors all come from a human donor in good health (CMV status not recorded). Some clones in this sample may be carry-over from other donors' samples.

This rearrangement joins TRBV5-4 to TRBJ1-2, with D tentatively TRBD1 (5 bases). V was pared by 1 base and J by 4 bases, with 11 bases between. CDR3 length equals 14 residues. The germline V gene has CDR1 SGHNT and CDR2 YYREEE (reference sequence). In DNA form, the CDR3 reads TGTGCCAGCAGCTTGCGGGCAGGGTCCTATGGCTACACCTTC. Translation: CASSLRAGSYGYTF.

About this clonotype itself: A much larger clone differs by one base, so this may be a read error. CDR3 coding DNA: TGTGCCAGCAGTCCATTCCGGACAATGCTCTACGAGCAGTACTTC. This translates into CASSPFRTMLYEQYF. The chain couples TRBV7-9 to TRBJ2-7, with D perhaps TRBD1 (5 bases). The CDR3 runs 15 residues. Trimming took 6 bases from V and 3 from J, leaving 18 bases between them. Germline V lookup: CDR1 SEHNR, CDR2 FQNEAQ (reference sequence).

This clonotype came up a few times. This sequence joins TRBV7-2 and TRBJ2-3; 11 bases are shared with TRBD2. Losses at the gene ends were 6 bases for V and 0 bases for J; bases not matched to a gene: 8. This CDR3 has 17 residues. Germline-derived CDR1 and CDR2 are SGHTA and FQGNSA. CDR3 residues: CASRSTSGESSTDTQYF. The DNA of the CDR3 is TGTGCCAGCAGGTCGACTAGCGGGGAGTCTAGCACAGATACGCAGTATTTT.

This clonotype was counted only a few times. DNA of the CDR3: TGCAGTGCTGCCGGGACTAGTAACACAGATACGCAGTATTTT. It translates to CSAAGTSNTDTQYF. This chain links TRBV20-1 with TRBJ2-3; 8 bases map to TRBD2. Looked up from germline, CDR1 is DFQATT and CDR2 is SNEGSKA (reference sequence). V trimming: 5 bases; J trimming: 2 bases; junction bases outside the gene matches: 6. There are 14 residues in the CDR3.

This clonotype was recorded only once. The genes are TRBV10-2 and TRBJ1-5; D ambiguous. With 3 bases removed from V and 4 bases from J, the gap between germline ends came to 13 bases. Germline CDR1 and CDR2: WSHSY and SAAADI. The CDR3 runs to 15 residues. CDR3 residues: CASSESRGINQPQHF. CDR3 nucleotides: TGCGCCAGCAGTGAAAGTCGCGGCATAAATCAGCCCCAGCATTTT.

This clonotype has a handful of counts. The rearrangement joins TRBV7-9 to TRBJ2-5, with TRBD2 matching 8 bases. The CDR3 length is 16 residues. The germline V gene encodes CDR1 SEHNR and CDR2 FQNEAQ (reference sequence). Losses at the gene ends were 0 bases for V and 2 bases for J; bases not matched to a gene: 5. The CDR3 loop reads CASSLAGGGPQETQYF. In nucleotides, the CDR3 is TGTGCCAGCAGCTTAGCTGGCGGGGGGCCTCAAGAGACCCAGTACTTC.

This clonotype was picked up many times. The chain employs TRBV11-1 and TRBJ1-6; unclear D gene. Germline CDR1 and CDR2: SGHAT and FQDESV (reference sequence). The CDR3 extends over 14 amino acids. V was cut by 3 bases and J by 14 bases, with 17 bases left in between. The CDR3 DNA is TGTGCCAGCAGCTTCGCATCAGCCTCCGGCACCCTCCACTTT. Amino acid sequence: CASSFASASGTLHF.

This chain links TRBV7-2 with TRBJ2-2; perhaps TRBD2 as D (6 bases). V lost 3 bases to trimming and J lost 7 bases, with 15 bases between them. The germline V gene has CDR1 SGHTA and CDR2 FQGNSA. This CDR3 is 15 amino acids long. CDR3 amino acids: CASSFGGYSVGELFF. The CDR3 bases are TGTGCCAGCAGCTTTGGGGGGTATAGTGTCGGGGAGCTGTTTTTT.

V and J are TRBV6-6 and TRBJ2-7; D unresolved. Germline V gene data show CDR1 as MNHNY and CDR2 as SVGAGI (reference sequence). CDR3 length equals 12 residues. The germline V and J ends were trimmed by 10 bases and 0 bases, with 10 bases remaining between them. DNA of the CDR3: TGTGCCACCCAGTCTTCCTCCTACGAGCAGTACTTC. Its translation: CATQSSSYEQYF.

The chain couples TRBV10-3 to TRBJ2-7; perhaps TRBD2 as D (5 bases). V was pared by 8 bases and J by 2 bases, with 19 bases between. The CDR3 has 15 amino acids. Germline lookup yields CDR1 ENHRY and CDR2 SYGVKD. CDR3 sequence reads: CAIAIGLADTYEQYF. CDR3 nucleotides: TGTGCCATCGCGATAGGTCTAGCAGACACCTACGAGCAGTACTTC.

This sequence joins TRBV7-6 and TRBJ2-7, with TRBD2 matching 7 bases. CDR1 is SGHVS, CDR2 FNYEAQ, per germline. Germline trimming cut 5 bases from V and 6 bases from J; bases unmatched to any gene: 13. This CDR3 is 15 amino acids long. DNA for the CDR3: TGTGCCAGCAGCCGGGGGGTTGGGGGGAAGGGCGAGCAGTACTTC. Translating gives CASSRGVGGKGEQYF.

This clonotype occurred a few times. The chain is built from TRBV20-1 and TRBJ1-1, with D perhaps matching TRBD1 (5 bases). There are 12 residues in the CDR3. Trimming cost V 1 base and J 4 bases, with 7 bases left between them. In germline, CDR1 is DFQATT, CDR2 SNEGSKA (reference sequence). CDR3 bases: TGCAGTGCTAGAGCCGGGGGCACTGAAGCTTTCTTT. Translation: CSARAGGTEAFF.

The chain has TRBV5-1 and TRBJ1-2, with D possibly being TRBD1 (6 bases). V dropped 4 bases and J dropped 4 bases, with 23 bases sitting between them. CDR3 size: 17 residues. Germline lookup yields CDR1 SGHRS and CDR2 YFSETQ. DNA for the CDR3: TGCGCCAGCAGCCCGGAGGGACAAGGATACTCCAGCTATGGCTACACCTTC. Translating gives CASSPEGQGYSSYGYTF. Full variable domain (outside the CDR3, taken from reference TRBV5-1 and TRBJ1-2): KAGVTQTPRYLIKTRGQQVTLSCSPISGHRSVSWYQQTPGQGLQFLFEYFSETQRNKGNFPGRFSGRQFSNSRSEMNVSTLELGDSALYLCASSPEGQGYSSYGYTFGSGTRLTVV.

This clonotype showed up just a few times. The chain combines TRBV5-4 with TRBJ2-2, with 8 bases fitting TRBD2. CDR3 length: 16 residues. The germline CDR1 and CDR2 sequences are SGHNT and YYREEE (reference sequence). V was pared by 1 base and J by 1 base, with 3 bases of the junction left unmatched. CDR3 loop: CASSLYSGVNTGELFF. The CDR3 DNA sequence: TGTGCCAGCAGCTTGTATAGCGGGGTGAACACCGGGGAGCTGTTTTTT. Supplemented by reference TRBV5-4 and TRBJ2-2, the full variable domain reads ETGVTQSPTHLIKTRGQQVTLRCSSQSGHNTVSWYQQALGQGPQFIFQYYREEENGRGNFPPRFSGLQFPNYSSELNVNALELDDSALYLCASSLYSGVNTGELFFGEGSRLTVL.

The sample holds many counts of this clonotype. In DNA, the CDR3 is TGTGCCAGCCGGGACAGGGGGATCACCTTC. It encodes CASRDRGITF. This rearrangement joins TRBV2 to TRBJ1-2; 11 nucleotides agree with TRBD1. J was trimmed by 13 bases and V by 8 bases; bases with no gene match: 3. Germline V gene sequence: CDR1 SNHLY, CDR2 FYNNEI. CDR3 length equals 10 residues.

Ten or more counts support this clonotype. The J gene is TRBJ2-1, the V gene TRBV7-2; 9 bases fit TRBD2. With V trimmed by 5 bases and J by 3 bases, 11 bases remained unmatched. Germline values: CDR1 SGHTA, CDR2 FQGNSA. The CDR3 runs 17 residues. The CDR3 here is CASSPKIGLANYNEQFF. The CDR3 DNA sequence: TGTGCCAGCAGCCCCAAGATCGGACTAGCGAACTACAATGAGCAGTTCTTC.

The V and J genes are TRBV20-1 and TRBJ1-1; tentative D call: TRBD1 (6 bases). This CDR3 is 14 amino acids long. Trimming removed 3 bases at V and 4 bases at J, with 15 bases between. Germline values: CDR1 DFQATT, CDR2 SNEGSKA (reference sequence). The CDR3 DNA reads as TGCAGTGCTAGGCGCGGGACGGACAGCACTGAAGCTTTCTTT. Translation gives CSARRGTDSTEAFF.

This clonotype has only a few counts. The rearrangement links TRBV11-2 to TRBJ2-5; 8 bases align to TRBD2. The CDR3 has 18 residues. The J segment lost 1 base and the V segment lost 3 bases, leaving 13 bases of the junction unmatched. Looked up from germline, CDR1 is SGHAT and CDR2 is FQNNGV. This CDR3 reads CASSLRLSGGGSQETQYF. The DNA for the CDR3 is TGTGCCAGCAGCTTGAGATTGAGCGGGGGTGGAAGCCAAGAGACCCAGTACTTC.

This clonotype was recorded a few times. The chain links TRBV12-5 to TRBJ1-2; D is undetermined. The germline CDR1 and CDR2 sequences are LGHNT and FRNRAP. The CDR3 consists of 12 residues. Trimming removed 6 bases at V and 8 bases at J, with 13 bases between. CDR3 sequence reads: CASGHAPYGYTF. CDR3 nucleotide sequence: TGTGCTAGTGGACATGCGCCCTACGGCTACACCTTC.

This clonotype was seen more than once but under ten times. The chain is built from TRBV7-6 and TRBJ1-5, with a tentative D call TRBD1 (5 bases). Germline loops: CDR1 SGHVS, CDR2 FNYEAQ. The CDR3 length is 13 residues. V was cut by 5 bases and J by 7 bases, with 12 bases left in between. CDR3 sequence reads: CASSEVGEQPQHF. The CDR3 coding sequence is TGTGCCAGCAGCGAGGTGGGGGAACAGCCCCAGCATTTT.

The chain is built from TRBV6-6 and TRBJ1-2; 7 bases fit TRBD1. V trimming: 9 bases; J trimming: 4 bases; junction bases outside the gene matches: 5. The CDR3 runs 12 residues. CDR1 and CDR2 (germline): MNHNY, SVGAGI (reference sequence). The CDR3 spells CASWTGSYGYTF. The CDR3 nucleotides read TGTGCCAGTTGGACAGGAAGCTATGGCTACACCTTC.

The chain recombines TRBV20-1 with TRBJ2-5; a weak D match, TRBD2 (7 bases). V was clipped by 1 base and J by 1 base, with 13 bases between them. The CDR3 is 15 amino acids. From germline, CDR1 is DFQATT and CDR2 SNEGSKA (reference sequence). CDR3 protein: CSARVGGGLQETQYF. The CDR3 DNA sequence: TGCAGTGCTAGAGTTGGGGGGGGCCTCCAAGAGACCCAGTACTTC.

The V call is TRBV6-6, the J call TRBJ1-2, with 7 bases identical to TRBD1. The germline V gene has CDR1 MNHNY and CDR2 SVGAGI (reference sequence). V lost 2 bases, J lost 7 bases, and 7 bases stayed unmatched. The CDR3 loop spans 14 amino acids. CDR3 DNA: TGTGCCAGCAGTTACGGGCGACAGGGCGTTGGCTACACCTTC. This sequence encodes CASSYGRQGVGYTF.

This clonotype was seen at least ten times. CDR3 sequence (DNA): TGTGCCAGCAGCTTGGACAGGGATCGGCAGCCCCAGCATTTT. Translated, it gives CASSLDRDRQPQHF. The V gene is TRBV7-2, the J gene TRBJ1-5; TRBD1 agrees at 8 bases. This CDR3 is built from 14 residues. From germline, CDR1 is SGHTA and CDR2 FQGNSA. V shed 3 bases and J 7 bases; nucleotides not matched to a gene: 5. Using reference TRBV7-2 and TRBJ1-5 for the parts outside the CDR3, the full variable domain is GAGVSQSPSNKVTEKGKDVELRCDPISGHTALYWYRQSLGQGLEFLIYFQGNSAPDKSGLPSDRFSAERTGGSVSTLTIQRTQQEDSAVYLCASSLDRDRQPQHFGDGTRLSIL.